The subject of this entry is one TCR beta chain. Looked up from germline, CDR1 is SNHLY and CDR2 is FYNNEI. Deletions cut 4 bases from V and 4 bases from J, with 7 bases between. The CDR3 runs 12 residues. This sample is drawn from a study of CD8+CD57+ T cells in acquired aplastic anemia. Researchers used genomic DNA as the template to profile TCR beta VDJ and CDR3. TCRdb called the reads again in MiXCR, with one record for every CDR3 protein. The top ten hold around three fifths of the sample, which has about 200,000 distinct CDR3 sequences, over 55% seen once. CD8+CD57+ cell expansion, shown by flow cytometry, had occurred in the patients selected for sequencing.

Sequenced material: sorted CD4+, CD8+, or CD8+CD57+ T cells (not recorded which) from PBMCs. This sequence joins TRBV2 and TRBJ2-5; D gene ambiguous. The receptor comes from a human donor with aplastic anemia. This chain's CDR3 is CASSVRGETQYF. The DNA for the CDR3 is TGTGCCAGCAGTGTCCGCGGAGAGACCCAGTACTTC.